This entry concerns a single T cell receptor beta chain. The sample originates from a study of blood T cell repertoires in COVID-19. Original analysis: Amplified reference gene primers provided the basis for estimating nucleated cell counts. TCRdb's copy holds only in-frame clones and misses some; the assay was immunoSEQ multiplex PCR. D and trimming come from the DNA, and the V and J calls and clone size come from that table. The table shows just over 650,000 clones, with 80% to 90% occurring only once. The germline CDR1 and CDR2 sequences are SQVTM and ANQGSEA. Trimming left V 4 bases short and J 0 bases short, with 15 bases between. CDR3 length: 15 amino acids.

Input material: peripheral blood. The V and J genes are TRBV29-1 and TRBJ1-1, with D possibly matching TRBD1 (5 bases). This TCR was sampled from a woman between 18 and 29 years old with acute or convalescent COVID-19. For the CDR3, the DNA is TGCAGCGTTGGTATAAGGGGATACATGAACACTGAAGCTTTCTTT. Its translation is CSVGIRGYMNTEAFF. The full variable domain, with the rest looked up from reference TRBV29-1 and TRBJ1-1, is SAVISQKPSRDICQRGTSLTIQCQVDSQVTMMFWYRQQPGQSLTLIATANQGSEATYESGFVIDKFPISRPNLTFSTLTVSNMSPEDSSIYLCSVGIRGYMNTEAFFGQGTRLTVV.